This section outlines one TCR beta chain sequence together with its context. Its target antigen remains unknown. Per-base quality was not reported, and no clone a single base away is much larger than it. These data are taken from a study of blood T cell repertoires in COVID-19 (dated by TCRdb to 2020 to 2021). Regarding the study in general: Samples covering the acute and convalescent phases of COVID-19 were provided by collaborators in the United States, Italy and Spain. The prospective study material was composed of cDNA or gDNA derived from T cells, B-cell-depleted T cells, or PBMCs. Subjects who had been exposed to COVID-19, were actively infected with it, or had recovered from it provided the deeply sampled blood TCRbeta repertoires that made up the dataset. The repertoires were released in a freely available public database intended as a resource for research on the immune response to SARS-CoV-2. Samples came from the ongoing ImmuneRACE study (first 160 participants) plus 1,254 subjects from 6 global collaborators. The sample metadata nearly always contained a de-identified subject ID, COVID-19 status, age in years and sex. Where available, HLA class I and class II types were obtained from metadata supplied by the sample provider rather than from assay-based typing.

Paper-wide results and their limitations: Clinical and demographic metadata were provided uncurated, with the amount varying by source and participant.

The collaborating institutions used their own protocols to collect whole blood in K2EDTA tubes. For TCRbeta analysis, collaborators shipped samples as frozen whole blood, isolated PBMCs, or DNA extracted from either of those sample types. TCRbeta CDR3 regions were amplified from genomic DNA using the immunoSEQ Assay, a bias-controlled multiplex PCR. The study's own analysis went as follows. The number of nucleated cells in each sample was estimated from the amplification of reference gene primers within the assay. To quantify the absolute abundance of each unique TCRbeta CDR3 rearrangement, sequence reads were collapsed and filtered. Productive Simpson clonality was computed per sample as the square root of Simpson's diversity index over productive rearrangements. As stored in TCRdb, this immuneACCESS dataset retains in-frame rearrangements with V and J assigned. A fraction of the clones does not appear; measured against another copy, unresolved V genes explain less than half of the discrepancy, and the remainder lacks a known reason. V and J calls and clone size are those listed in that table; D and trimming were worked out from the DNA. In all, the sample holds 110,000 or so clones, and 85% of those were seen once. Around 3.9% of the sample rests with the top ten.

The sequencing input was peripheral blood. This receptor was identified in a man aged 50-59 years with acute or convalescent COVID-19.

The CDR3 protein is CASSRGRSYNEQFF. In nucleotide form, the sequence is TGTGCCAGCAGTCGAGGGAGGTCCTACAATGAGCAGTTCTTC. The sequence joins TRBV2 to TRBJ2-1; the D gene is possibly TRBD2, with 6 bases matching. The germline V gene yields SNHLY for CDR1 and FYNNEI for CDR2. V lost 5 bases and J lost 1 base; the stretch between them is 9 bases long. CDR3 length: 14 amino acids, cysteine to phenylalanine. CDR3 DNA only is kept here, 42 bases in frame from base 1.